These 8 T cell receptor beta chains came from one sample sequenced in a study of blood T cells in healthy people across ages. Sample-barcoded 5' priming and a J-beta primer mix drove a second PCR of roughly 6 to 12 cycles. TCRdb re-derived calls from the 5' RACE reads in MiXCR, one entry per CDR3 protein. The data hold approximately 850,000 distinct CDR3 sequences, with around 45% observed a single time. Sequences were obtained from blood. The receptors were gathered from a man aged 55-75 years in good health.

This chain links TRBV3-1 with TRBJ2-2; D not resolved. The CDR3 runs to 14 residues. Germline CDR1 and CDR2: LGHDT and YNNKEL (reference sequence). V lost 4 bases and J 5 bases, leaving 11 bases between the germline ends. DNA of the CDR3: TGTGCCAGCAGCCCCTTACTCGCAACCGGGGAGCTGTTTTTT. Encoded protein: CASSPLLATGELFF.

The gene calls are TRBV25-1 and TRBJ1-4; 7 nucleotides line up with TRBD1. This CDR3 is built from 19 residues. The germline V gene has CDR1 MGHDK and CDR2 SYGVNS. V lost 2 bases, J lost 8 bases, and 20 bases stayed unmatched. CDR3 protein: CASSETKTGSNSRMEKLFF. CDR3 nucleotides: TGTGCCAGCAGTGAAACAAAGACAGGGTCGAACTCACGGATGGAAAAACTGTTTTTT. Variable domain in full (rest from reference TRBV25-1 and TRBJ1-4): EADIYQTPRYLVIGTGKKITLECSQTMGHDKMYWYQQDPGMELHLIHYSYGVNSTEKGDLSSESTVSRIRTEHFPLTLESARPSHTSQYLCASSETKTGSNSRMEKLFFGSGTQLSVL.

The chain couples TRBV7-2 to TRBJ2-3; 8 nucleotides agree with TRBD2. V was clipped by 5 bases and J by 5 bases; unmatched bases: 12. The germline V gene has CDR1 SGHTA and CDR2 FQGNSA. The CDR3 totals 16 residues. CDR3 sequence reads: CASSLLPGGAVDTQYF. CDR3 in DNA: TGTGCCAGCAGCCTCCTCCCGGGGGGGGCGGTAGATACGCAGTATTTT.

The J gene is TRBJ2-5, the V gene TRBV2; D is unclear. The length of the CDR3 is 12 residues. The V gene's germline CDR1 is SNHLY and CDR2 FYNNEI. The germline V and J ends were trimmed by 5 bases and 11 bases, with 15 bases remaining between them. In DNA, the CDR3 is TGTGCCAGCAGTCCCCAGCGATTAGAGCAGTACTTC. Translation: CASSPQRLEQYF.

This rearrangement joins TRBV5-1 to TRBJ2-1; perhaps TRBD2 as D (6 bases). Germline V gene sequence: CDR1 SGHRS, CDR2 YFSETQ. The CDR3 is 15 amino acids. Trimming cost V 3 bases and J 1 base, with 11 bases left between them. The CDR3 region is CASSWDGGSYNEQFF. In DNA form, the CDR3 reads TGCGCCAGCAGCTGGGATGGGGGGTCCTACAATGAGCAGTTCTTC.

The chain joins TRBV2 to TRBJ2-1; 9 nucleotides line up with TRBD1. CDR1 and CDR2 from the germline V gene are SNHLY and FYNNEI. CDR3 length equals 17 residues. The J segment lost 6 bases and the V segment lost 2 bases, leaving 11 bases of the junction unmatched. CDR3 residues: CASSENKRDRAFNEQFF. The CDR3 bases are TGTGCCAGCAGTGAAAATAAACGGGACAGGGCATTCAATGAGCAGTTCTTC.

Many counts were recorded for this clonotype. V usage is TRBV21-1 and J usage is TRBJ1-2; the table gives TRBD1 as D, unverified against the DNA. TRBV21-1 is noted as a pseudogene. CDR3 size: 17 residues. The CDR3 DNA sequence: TGTGCCAGCAGCAAAGTCCTGATGAGGGGTGCGGGCTATGGCTACACCTTC. It translates to CASSKVLMRGAGYGYTF.

CDR3 sequence (DNA): TGTGCCAGCAGCCCGACTAGCGGGGCGCAATCCTACGAGCAGTACTTC. Amino acid sequence: CASSPTSGAQSYEQYF. V and J are TRBV7-9 and TRBJ2-7, with 11 bases identical to TRBD2. This CDR3 contains 16 residues. V was clipped by 5 bases and J by 1 base; unmatched bases: 7. Germline V lookup: CDR1 SEHNR, CDR2 FQNEAQ (reference sequence).